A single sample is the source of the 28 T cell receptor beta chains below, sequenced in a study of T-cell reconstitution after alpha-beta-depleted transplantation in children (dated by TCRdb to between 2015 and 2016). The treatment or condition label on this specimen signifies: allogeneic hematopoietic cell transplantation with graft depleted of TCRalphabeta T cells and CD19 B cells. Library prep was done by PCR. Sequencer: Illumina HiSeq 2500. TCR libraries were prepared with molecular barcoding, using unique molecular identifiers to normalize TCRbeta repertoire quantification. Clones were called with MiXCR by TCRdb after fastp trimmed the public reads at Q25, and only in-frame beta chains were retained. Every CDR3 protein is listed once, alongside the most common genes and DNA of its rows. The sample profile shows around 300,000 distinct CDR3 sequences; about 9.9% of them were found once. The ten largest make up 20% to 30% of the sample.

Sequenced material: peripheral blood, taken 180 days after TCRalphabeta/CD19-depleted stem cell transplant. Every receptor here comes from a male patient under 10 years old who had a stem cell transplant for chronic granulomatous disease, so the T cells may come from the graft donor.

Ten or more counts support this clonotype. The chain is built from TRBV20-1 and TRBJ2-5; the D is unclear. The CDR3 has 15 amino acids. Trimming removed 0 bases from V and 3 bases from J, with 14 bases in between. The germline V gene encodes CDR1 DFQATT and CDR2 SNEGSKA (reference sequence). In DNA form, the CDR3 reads TGCAGTGCTAGAGATCTCGGACGATTCAAAGAGACCCAGTACTTC. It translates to CSARDLGRFKETQYF.

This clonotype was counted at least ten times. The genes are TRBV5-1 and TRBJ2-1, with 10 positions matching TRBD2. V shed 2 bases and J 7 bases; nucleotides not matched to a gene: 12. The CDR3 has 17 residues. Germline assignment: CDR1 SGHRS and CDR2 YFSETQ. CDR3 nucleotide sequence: TGCGCCAGCAGCTTACAATTGGTACTAGCGGGGAGTAATGAGCAGTTCTTC. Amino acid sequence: CASSLQLVLAGSNEQFF.

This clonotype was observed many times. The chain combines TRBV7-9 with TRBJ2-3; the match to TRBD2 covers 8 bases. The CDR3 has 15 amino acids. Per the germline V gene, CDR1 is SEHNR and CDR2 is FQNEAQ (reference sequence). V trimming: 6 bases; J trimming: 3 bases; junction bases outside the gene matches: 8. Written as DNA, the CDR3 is TGTGCCAGCAGAGCGGGACTAGAGAGAACAGATACGCAGTATTTT. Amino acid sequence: CASRAGLERTDTQYF. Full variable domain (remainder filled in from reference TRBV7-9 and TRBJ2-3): DTGVSQNPRHKITKRGQNVTFRCDPISEHNRLYWYRQTLGQGPEFLTYFQNEAQLEKSRLLSDRFSAERPKGSFSTLEIQRTEQGDSAMYLCASRAGLERTDTQYFGPGTRLTVL.

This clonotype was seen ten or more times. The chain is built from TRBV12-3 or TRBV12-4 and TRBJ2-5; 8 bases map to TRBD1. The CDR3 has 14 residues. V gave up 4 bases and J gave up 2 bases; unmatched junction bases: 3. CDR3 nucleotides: TGTGCCAGCAGTTCCTGGACAGGGCAAGAGACCCAGTACTTC. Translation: CASSSWTGQETQYF.

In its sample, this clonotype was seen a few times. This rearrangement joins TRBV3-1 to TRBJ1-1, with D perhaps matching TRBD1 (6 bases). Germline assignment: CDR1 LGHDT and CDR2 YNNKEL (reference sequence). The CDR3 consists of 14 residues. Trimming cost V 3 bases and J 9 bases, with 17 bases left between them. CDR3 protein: CASSQRAPGGKAFF. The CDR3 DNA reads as TGTGCCAGCAGCCAGAGGGCCCCGGGGGGCAAAGCTTTCTTT.

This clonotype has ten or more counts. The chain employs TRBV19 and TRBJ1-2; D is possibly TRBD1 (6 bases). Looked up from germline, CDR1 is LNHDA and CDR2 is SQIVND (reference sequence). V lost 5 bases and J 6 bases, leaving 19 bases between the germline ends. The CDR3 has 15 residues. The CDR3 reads CASSPYRELKDGYTF. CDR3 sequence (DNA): TGTGCCAGTAGTCCCTACAGGGAGCTGAAGGATGGCTACACCTTC.

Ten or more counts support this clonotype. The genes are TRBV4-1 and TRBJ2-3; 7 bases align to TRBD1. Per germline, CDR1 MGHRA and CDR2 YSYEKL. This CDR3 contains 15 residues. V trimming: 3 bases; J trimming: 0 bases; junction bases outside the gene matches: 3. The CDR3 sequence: CASSQGTASTDTQYF. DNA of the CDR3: TGCGCCAGCAGCCAGGGGACAGCTAGCACAGATACGCAGTATTTT.

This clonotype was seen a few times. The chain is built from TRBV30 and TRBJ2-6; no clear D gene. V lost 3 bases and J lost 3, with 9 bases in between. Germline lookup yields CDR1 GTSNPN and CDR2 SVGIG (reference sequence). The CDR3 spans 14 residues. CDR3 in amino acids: CAWRAAVGANVLTF. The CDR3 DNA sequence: TGTGCCTGGAGGGCGGCGGTTGGGGCCAACGTCCTGACTTTC. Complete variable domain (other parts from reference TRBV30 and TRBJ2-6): SQTIHQWPATLVQPVGSPLSLECTVEGTSNPNLYWYRQAAGRGLQLLFYSVGIGQISSEVPQNLSASRPQDRQFILSSKKLLLSDSGFYLCAWRAAVGANVLTFGAGSRLTVL.

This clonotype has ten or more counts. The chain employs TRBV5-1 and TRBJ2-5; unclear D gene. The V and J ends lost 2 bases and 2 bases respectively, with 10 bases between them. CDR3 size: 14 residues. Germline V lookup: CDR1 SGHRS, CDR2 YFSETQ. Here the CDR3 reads CASSFVGIQETQYF. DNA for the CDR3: TGCGCCAGCAGCTTTGTCGGAATTCAAGAGACCCAGTACTTC. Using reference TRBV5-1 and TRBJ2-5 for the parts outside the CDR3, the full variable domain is KAGVTQTPRYLIKTRGQQVTLSCSPISGHRSVSWYQQTPGQGLQFLFEYFSETQRNKGNFPGRFSGRQFSNSRSEMNVSTLELGDSALYLCASSFVGIQETQYFGPGTRLLVL.

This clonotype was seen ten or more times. The CDR3: CASSLGFGQETQYF. The CDR3 region has the DNA TGTGCCAGCAGCTTGGGATTCGGACAAGAGACCCAGTACTTC. The chain combines TRBV5-6 with TRBJ2-5; D gene unclear. CDR1 is SGHDT, CDR2 YYEEEE, per germline. CDR3 length equals 14 residues. V was trimmed by 0 bases and J by 2 bases, leaving 8 bases between them. The full variable domain, its missing parts supplied by reference TRBV5-6 and TRBJ2-5, is DAGVTQSPTHLIKTRGQQVTLRCSPKSGHDTVSWYQQALGQGPQFIFQYYEEEERQRGNFPDRFSGHQFPNYSSELNVNALLLGDSALYLCASSLGFGQETQYFGPGTRLLVL.

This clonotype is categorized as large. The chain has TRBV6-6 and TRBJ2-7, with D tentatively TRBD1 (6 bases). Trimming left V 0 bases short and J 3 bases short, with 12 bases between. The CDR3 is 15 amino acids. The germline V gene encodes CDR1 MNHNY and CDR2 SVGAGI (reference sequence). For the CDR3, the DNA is TGTGCCAGCAGTTACTCCCCACAGGGTGGCTACGAGCAGTACTTC. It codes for CASSYSPQGGYEQYF.

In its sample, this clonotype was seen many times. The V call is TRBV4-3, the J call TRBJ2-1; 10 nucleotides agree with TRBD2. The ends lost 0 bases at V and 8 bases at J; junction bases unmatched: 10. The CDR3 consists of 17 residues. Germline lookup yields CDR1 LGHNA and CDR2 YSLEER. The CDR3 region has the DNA TGCGCCAGCAGCCAAGAGGTGGAGCGGGGGGGCGGCGATGAGCAGTTCTTC. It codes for CASSQEVERGGGDEQFF.

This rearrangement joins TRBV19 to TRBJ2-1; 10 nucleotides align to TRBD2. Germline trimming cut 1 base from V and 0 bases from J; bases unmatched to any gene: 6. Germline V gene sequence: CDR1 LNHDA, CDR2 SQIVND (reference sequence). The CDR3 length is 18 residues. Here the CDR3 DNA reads TGTGCCAGTAGTATAGGAACTAGCGGGGTCAACTCCTACAATGAGCAGTTCTTC. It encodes CASSIGTSGVNSYNEQFF.

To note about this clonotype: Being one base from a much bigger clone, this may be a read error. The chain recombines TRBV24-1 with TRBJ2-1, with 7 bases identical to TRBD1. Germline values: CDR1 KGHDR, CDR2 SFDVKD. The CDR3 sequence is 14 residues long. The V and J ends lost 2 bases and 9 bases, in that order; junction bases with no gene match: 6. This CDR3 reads CATSDSTGVREQFF. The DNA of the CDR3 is TGTGCCACCAGTGATTCTACAGGGGTGCGTGAGCAGTTCTTC.

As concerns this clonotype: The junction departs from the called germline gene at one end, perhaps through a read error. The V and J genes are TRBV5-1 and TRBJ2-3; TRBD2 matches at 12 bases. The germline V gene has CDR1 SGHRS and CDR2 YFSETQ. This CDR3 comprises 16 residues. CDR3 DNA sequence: TGCGCCAGCAGCCCCGGACTAGCGGGATTAACAGATACGCGGTATTTT. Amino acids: CASSPGLAGLTDTRYF.

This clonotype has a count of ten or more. CDR3 amino acids: CASSQELTYNEQFF. As DNA, the CDR3 is TGCGCCAGCAGCCAAGAGCTCACCTACAATGAGCAGTTCTTC. V gene TRBV4-3 combines with J gene TRBJ2-1; D unresolved. Trimming took 0 bases from V and 2 from J, leaving 5 bases between them. CDR1 and CDR2 (germline): LGHNA, YSLEER. The CDR3 runs to 14 residues.

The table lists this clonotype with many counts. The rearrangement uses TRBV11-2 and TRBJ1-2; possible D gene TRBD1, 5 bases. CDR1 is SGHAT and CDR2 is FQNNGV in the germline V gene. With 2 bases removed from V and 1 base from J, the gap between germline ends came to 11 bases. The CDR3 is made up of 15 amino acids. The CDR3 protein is CASSLLGHHNYGYTF. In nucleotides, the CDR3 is TGTGCCAGCAGCTTACTCGGACATCATAACTATGGCTACACCTTC. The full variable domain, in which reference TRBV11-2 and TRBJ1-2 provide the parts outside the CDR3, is EAGVAQSPRYKIIEKRQSVAFWCNPISGHATLYWYQQILGQGPKLLIQFQNNGVVDDSQLPKDRFSAERLKGVDSTLKIQPAKLEDSAVYLCASSLLGHHNYGYTFGSGTRLTVV.

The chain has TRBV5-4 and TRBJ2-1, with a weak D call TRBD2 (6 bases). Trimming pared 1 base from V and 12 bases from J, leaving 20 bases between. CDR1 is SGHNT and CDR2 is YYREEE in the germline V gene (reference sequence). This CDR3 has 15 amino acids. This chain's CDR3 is CASSLWSGENSWQFF. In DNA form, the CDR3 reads TGTGCCAGCAGCTTGTGGTCGGGAGAAAACAGCTGGCAGTTCTTC.

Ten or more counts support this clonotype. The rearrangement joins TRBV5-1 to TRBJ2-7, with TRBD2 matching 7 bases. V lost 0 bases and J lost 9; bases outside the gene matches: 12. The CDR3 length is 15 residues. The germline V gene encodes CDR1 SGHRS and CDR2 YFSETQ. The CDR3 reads CASSLALLRRELQYF. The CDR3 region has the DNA TGCGCCAGCAGCTTGGCCCTCCTCCGGCGGGAGCTGCAGTACTTC.

The CDR3 sequence: CASSYRLTGQGADTQYF. CDR3 sequence (DNA): TGTGCCAGCAGTTACCGACTAACGGGACAGGGGGCAGATACGCAGTATTTT. The rearrangement links TRBV6-5 to TRBJ2-3; 11 nucleotides align to TRBD1. This CDR3 is 17 amino acids long. Germline values: CDR1 MNHEY, CDR2 SVGAGI. The V and J ends lost 2 bases and 4 bases, in that order; junction bases with no gene match: 8.

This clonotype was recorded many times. The CDR3 DNA reads as TGTGCCAGCACCTGGGCGACAGATACGCAGTATTTT. Its translation is CASTWATDTQYF. This chain joins TRBV13 and TRBJ2-3; D unresolved. The CDR3 covers 12 residues. Germline V lookup: CDR1 PRHDT, CDR2 FYEKMQ (reference sequence). Trimming took 7 bases from V and 3 from J, leaving 8 bases between them.

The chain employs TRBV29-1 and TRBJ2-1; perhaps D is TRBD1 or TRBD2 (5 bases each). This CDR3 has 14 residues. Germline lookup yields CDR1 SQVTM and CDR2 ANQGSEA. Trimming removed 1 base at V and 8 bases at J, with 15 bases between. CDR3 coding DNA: TGCAGCGTTGAAGGGGGGACCCCCTGGGATGAGCAGTTCTTC. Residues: CSVEGGTPWDEQFF.

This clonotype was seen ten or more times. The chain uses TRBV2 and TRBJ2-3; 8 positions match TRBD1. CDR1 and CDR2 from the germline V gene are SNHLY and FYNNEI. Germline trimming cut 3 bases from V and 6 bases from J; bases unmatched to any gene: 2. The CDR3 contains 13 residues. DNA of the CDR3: TGTGCCAGCAGTGACGACAGGGGCGATACGCAGTATTTT. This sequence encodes CASSDDRGDTQYF. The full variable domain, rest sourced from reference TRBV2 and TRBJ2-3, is EPEVTQTPSHQVTQMGQEVILRCVPISNHLYFYWYRQILGQKVEFLVSFYNNEISEKSEIFDDQFSVERPDGSNFTLKIRSTKLEDSAMYFCASSDDRGDTQYFGPGTRLTVL.

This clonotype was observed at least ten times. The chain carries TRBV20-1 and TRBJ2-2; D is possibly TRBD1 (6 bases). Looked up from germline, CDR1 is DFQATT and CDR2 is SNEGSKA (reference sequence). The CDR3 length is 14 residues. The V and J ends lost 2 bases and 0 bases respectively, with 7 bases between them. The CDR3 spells CSARQGTNTGELFF. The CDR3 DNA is TGCAGTGCTAGACAGGGGACGAACACCGGGGAGCTGTTTTTT.

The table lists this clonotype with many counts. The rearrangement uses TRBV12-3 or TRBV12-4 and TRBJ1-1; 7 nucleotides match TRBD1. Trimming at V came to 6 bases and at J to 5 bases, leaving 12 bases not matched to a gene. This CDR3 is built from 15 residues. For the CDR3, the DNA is TGTGCCAGCAGGGGGGTCGGACAGGTAGCGACTGAAGCTTTCTTT. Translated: CASRGVGQVATEAFF.

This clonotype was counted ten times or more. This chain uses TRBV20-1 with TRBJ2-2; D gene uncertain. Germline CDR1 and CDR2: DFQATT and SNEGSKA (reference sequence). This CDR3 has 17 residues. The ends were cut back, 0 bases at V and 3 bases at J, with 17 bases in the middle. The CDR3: CSARDWRVPIHTGELFF. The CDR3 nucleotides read TGCAGTGCTAGAGATTGGAGAGTGCCTATCCACACCGGGGAGCTGTTTTTT.

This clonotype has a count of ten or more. The CDR3 spells CATSASGGATDTQYF. CDR3 in DNA: TGTGCCACCAGTGCTAGCGGGGGGGCCACAGATACGCAGTATTTT. The chain is built from TRBV24-1 and TRBJ2-3; 12 bases agree with TRBD2. Germline V gene sequence: CDR1 KGHDR, CDR2 SFDVKD. The V gene end was trimmed by 5 bases and the J gene end by 2 bases; junction bases not matched to a gene: 1. The CDR3 has 15 residues.

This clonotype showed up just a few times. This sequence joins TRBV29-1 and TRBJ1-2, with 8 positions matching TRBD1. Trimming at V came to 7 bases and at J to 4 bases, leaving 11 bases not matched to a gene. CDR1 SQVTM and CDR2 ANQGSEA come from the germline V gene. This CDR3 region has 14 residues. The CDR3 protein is CSAWTGQSRYGYTF. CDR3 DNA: TGCAGCGCTTGGACAGGGCAGAGTCGCTATGGCTACACCTTC.